These T cell receptor beta chains were read from a single sample in a study of stem cell transplantation in POMP-related autoinflammatory disease. Repertoires were generated with immunoSEQ multiplex PCR, while TCRdb's copy carries only in-frame clones and drops some. The sample contains about 9,900 clones, around 75% of which appear only once. The material was CD4+ T cells from PBMCs, obtained after stem cell transplantation. Receptors originate from a human patient with POMP-related autoinflammation and immune dysregulation (PRAID). The graft donor may have contributed some T cells. CDR3s include the opening cysteine and the closing phenylalanine or tryptophan. The D gene is left open where the match is weak. Only part of the rows carry a size: once, few, many, or a class if the clone is expanded.

J gene | D gene | clone size | V gene | CDR3 DNA | CDR3 protein
TRBJ1-1 | TRBD1 | NA | TRBV10-3 | TGTGCCATCAGTGACCCGGGACAGATGAACACTGAAGCTTTCTTT | CAISDPGQMNTEAFF
TRBJ2-1 | TRBD2 | NA | TRBV7-8 | TGTGCCAGCAGCTTACCCGGACTAGCGAGGAATGAGCAGTTCTTC | CASSLPGLARNEQFF
TRBJ2-7 | TRBD1 | NA | TRBV7-4 | TGTGCCAGCAGCTTTCTTCCCCTGGGACAGGGCTCCTACGAGCAGTACTTC | CASSFLPLGQGSYEQYF
TRBJ2-7 | TRBD1 | NA | TRBV7-2 | TGTGCCAGCAGCCAAAGAGGGGGCTCATACGAGCAGTACTTC | CASSQRGGSYEQYF
TRBJ1-2 | TRBD1 | few | TRBV18 | TGTGCCAGCTCACCACGGACAGGGGGGAACTATGGCTACACCTTC | CASSPRTGGNYGYTF
TRBJ2-1 | NA | NA | TRBV7-3 | TGTGCCAGCAGCTTAAGCGGACGAAATGAGCAGTTCTTC | CASSLSGRNEQFF
TRBJ2-3 | TRBD2 | NA | TRBV7-8 | TGTGCCAGCAGCTCAGTTAGCGGGAACGCAGATACGCAGTATTTT | CASSSVSGNADTQYF
TRBJ2-7 | NA | NA | TRBV7-9 | TGTGCCAGCAGCGGGAGGAGGGGGCATGGATACGAGCAGTACTTC | CASSGRRGHGYEQYF
TRBJ2-7 | NA | NA | TRBV10-3 | TGTGCCATTTCATATGGGAGCCGTGGGGAGCAGTACTTC | CAISYGSRGEQYF
TRBJ1-2 | TRBD1 | once | TRBV24-1 | TGTGCCACCAGTGATCACGGACAGGGCAACTATGGCTACACCTTC | CATSDHGQGNYGYTF
TRBJ2-6 | NA | NA | TRBV4-2 | TGTGCCAGCAGCCAAGTGGGCAGGGTCCCTGGGGCCAACGTCCTGACTTTC | CASSQVGRVPGANVLTF
TRBJ1-5 | NA | NA | TRBV2 | TGTGCCAGCAGTGGGGATGTCAAGACGAATCAGCCCCAGCATTTT | CASSGDVKTNQPQHF
TRBJ2-1 | NA | NA | TRBV5-1 | TGCGCCAGCAGACGCCAGCAAATCCTAGGGAATGAGCAGTTCTTC | CASRRQQILGNEQFF
TRBJ1-2 | NA | NA | TRBV5-1 | TGCGCCAGCAGCACCTCGTCGACAGCCAAAGCTTATGGCTACACCTTC | CASSTSSTAKAYGYTF
TRBJ2-1 | NA | once | TRBV10-3 | TGTGCCATCAGTGAGTCGGAAGGCCGTGAGTCCAATGAGCAGTTCTTC | CAISESEGRESNEQFF
TRBJ1-3 | NA | NA | TRBV5-4 | TGTGCCAGCATCCAGGACCTTTACTCTGGAAACACCATATATTTT | CASIQDLYSGNTIYF
TRBJ2-7 | TRBD1 | NA | TRBV5-4 | TGTGCCAGCACCGAGGGGACAGGGTACGAGCAGTACTTC | CASTEGTGYEQYF
TRBJ1-1 | NA | NA | TRBV19 | TGTGCCAGTAAACAGGGTACGAACACTGAAGCTTTCTTT | CASKQGTNTEAFF
TRBJ1-5 | NA | NA | TRBV30 | TGTGCCTGGAGTCGGACAGTGAGCAATCAGCCCCAGCATTTT | CAWSRTVSNQPQHF
TRBJ1-5 | NA | few | TRBV7-9 | TGTGCCAGCAGCTTAGGAGGGGGTTACTATCAGCCCCAGCATTTT | CASSLGGGYYQPQHF
TRBJ2-7 | TRBD2 | NA | TRBV6-2/TRBV6-3 | TGTGCCAGCAGACCTTCAGGCGGCGGGAGGGACTACGAGCAGTACTTC | CASRPSGGGRDYEQYF
TRBJ1-2 | NA | NA | TRBV7-6 | TGTGCCAGCAGCTTACAGGTTCACTATGGCTACACCTTC | CASSLQVHYGYTF
TRBJ1-1 | NA | NA | TRBV9 | TGTGCCAGCAGCGTAGTGGCAGTAAGCGCTGAAGCTTTCTTT | CASSVVAVSAEAFF
TRBJ2-1 | NA | NA | TRBV7-9 | TGTGCCAGCAGCTTCCAAAGCTCCTACAATGAGCAGTTCTTC | CASSFQSSYNEQFF
TRBJ2-7 | TRBD2 | NA | TRBV5-4 | TGTGCCAGCAGCCCAGGGGGGAGCGGGAGGGCCCGGGAGCAGTACTTC | CASSPGGSGRAREQYF
TRBJ2-7 | TRBD2 | NA | TRBV6-2/TRBV6-3 | TGTGCCAGCAGTTTAGCGGGAGGGCCGACGGAGCAGTACTTC | CASSLAGGPTEQYF
TRBJ2-2 | NA | medium-sized | TRBV7-9 | TGTGCCAGCAGCAGGCAGTCTACCGGGGAGCTGTTTTTT | CASSRQSTGELFF
TRBJ1-5 | NA | NA | TRBV30 | TGTGCCTGGAATGGACAACTTGGGCAGCCCCAGCATTTT | CAWNGQLGQPQHF
TRBJ2-7 | NA | NA | TRBV29-1 | TGCAGCGTTGAAAGCATGACCTACGAGCAGTACTTC | CSVESMTYEQYF
TRBJ1-6 | NA | NA | TRBV6-2/TRBV6-3 | TGTGCCAGCAGTTACTCGGGGAATTCACCCCTCCACTTT | CASSYSGNSPLHF
TRBJ1-2 | NA | NA | TRBV19 | TGTGCCAGTAAGGCAGGAGACTATGGCTACACCTTC | CASKAGDYGYTF
TRBJ2-7 | NA | NA | TRBV30 | TGTGCCTGGAGTGGACAATCCTACGAGCAGTACTTC | CAWSGQSYEQYF
TRBJ2-2 | TRBD2 | NA | TRBV10-3 | TGTGCCATCAGCGCGAGGACTAGCGGGATTTCCGGGGAGCTGTTTTTT | CAISARTSGISGELFF
TRBJ2-2 | NA | NA | TRBV11-1 | TGTGCCAGCAGCTTAGACGGAGGGGAGCTGTTTTTT | CASSLDGGELFF
TRBJ2-7 | NA | NA | TRBV28 | TGTGCCAGCAGTTTTTCGGGGAGCTACGAGCAGTACTTC | CASSFSGSYEQYF
TRBJ1-5 | TRBD1 | few | TRBV7-2 | TGTGCCAGCAGCCTGGGACAGGCCAATCAGCCCCAGCATTTT | CASSLGQANQPQHF
TRBJ1-6 | NA | NA | TRBV2 | TGTGCCAGCAGTGAAGGGCCGACTGTAAAACCCCTCCACTTT | CASSEGPTVKPLHF
TRBJ2-1 | TRBD2 | NA | TRBV10-3 | TGTGCCATCAGAGAGCGGGGCTACAATGAGCAGTTCTTC | CAIRERGYNEQFF
TRBJ1-2 | TRBD1 | once | TRBV30 | TGTGCCTGGAGTAACGGACAGGGCACCTATGGCTACACCTTC | CAWSNGQGTYGYTF
TRBJ2-1 | TRBD1 | NA | TRBV19 | TGTGCCAGTAGTAAAGCCGGGACAGGGGAAGGTAGCGGGGCCAATGAGCAGTTCTTC | CASSKAGTGEGSGANEQFF
TRBJ2-2 | TRBD1 | NA | TRBV19 | TGTGCCAGTAGTATGACAGGGGGGACCGGGGAGCTGTTTTTT | CASSMTGGTGELFF
TRBJ1-5 | TRBD1 | NA | TRBV30 | TGTGCCTGGAGTTTCTCAGGGGGACCCCAGCATTTT | CAWSFSGGPQHF
TRBJ1-1 | NA | NA | TRBV13 | TGTGCCAGCAGCCCGGGAGGGAGGAACACTGAAGCTTTCTTT | CASSPGGRNTEAFF
TRBJ2-5 | TRBD2 | NA | TRBV6-2/TRBV6-3 | TGTGCCAGCAGTACTAGCGGGAGGCCCGTAACAGAGACCCAGTACTTC | CASSTSGRPVTETQYF
TRBJ2-1 | NA | few | TRBV28 | TGTGCCAGCAGTCTTCCGACAGATTACAATGAGCAGTTCTTC | CASSLPTDYNEQFF
TRBJ2-3 | NA | NA | TRBV18 | TGTGCCAGCTCACCTACATATAGCACAGATACGCAGTATTTT | CASSPTYSTDTQYF
TRBJ2-7 | NA | NA | TRBV28 | TGTGCCGGTAGAGGGTGGGGGACGGACGAGCAGTACTTC | CAGRGWGTDEQYF
TRBJ1-3 | NA | few | TRBV6-5 | TGTGCCAGTTCCCGCGCCCGAGGATCTGGAAACACCATATATTTT | CASSRARGSGNTIYF
TRBJ2-3 | TRBD2 | NA | TRBV19 | TGTGCCAGTACCCCCGGGCTAGCGGGAGGTACAGGCACAGATACGCAGTATTTT | CASTPGLAGGTGTDTQYF
TRBJ1-5 | NA | few | TRBV6-6 | TGTGCCAGCAGCCTTGGACAGAATCAGCCCCAGCATTTT | CASSLGQNQPQHF
TRBJ2-1 | NA | once | TRBV28 | TGTGCCAGCAGTCTTGGCGGACTCTACAATGAGCAGTTCTTC | CASSLGGLYNEQFF
TRBJ1-4 | TRBD1 | NA | TRBV24-1 | TGTGCCACCAGTGATTCGACAGGGGCTAATGAAAAACTGTTTTTT | CATSDSTGANEKLFF
TRBJ1-6 | NA | NA | TRBV28 | TGTGCCAGCAGGGGACGGTCACCCCTCCACTTT | CASRGRSPLHF